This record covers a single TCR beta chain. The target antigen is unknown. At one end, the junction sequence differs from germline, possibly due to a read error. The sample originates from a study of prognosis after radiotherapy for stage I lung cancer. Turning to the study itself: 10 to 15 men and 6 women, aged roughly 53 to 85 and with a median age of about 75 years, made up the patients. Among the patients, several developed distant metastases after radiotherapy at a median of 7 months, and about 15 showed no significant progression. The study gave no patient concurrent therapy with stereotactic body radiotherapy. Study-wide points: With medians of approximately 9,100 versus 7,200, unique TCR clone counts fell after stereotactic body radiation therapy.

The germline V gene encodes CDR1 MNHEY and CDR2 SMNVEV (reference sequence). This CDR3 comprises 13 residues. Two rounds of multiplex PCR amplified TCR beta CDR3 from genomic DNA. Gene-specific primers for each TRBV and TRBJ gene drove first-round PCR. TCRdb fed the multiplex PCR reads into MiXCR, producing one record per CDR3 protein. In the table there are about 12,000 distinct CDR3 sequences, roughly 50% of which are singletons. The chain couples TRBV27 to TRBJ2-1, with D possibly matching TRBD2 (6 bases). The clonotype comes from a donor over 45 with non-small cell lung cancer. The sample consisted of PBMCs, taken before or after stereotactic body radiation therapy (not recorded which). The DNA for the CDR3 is TGTGCCAGCAGTTTATCTCATGGCCGGGAGCATTTCTTC. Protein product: CASSLSHGREHFF.